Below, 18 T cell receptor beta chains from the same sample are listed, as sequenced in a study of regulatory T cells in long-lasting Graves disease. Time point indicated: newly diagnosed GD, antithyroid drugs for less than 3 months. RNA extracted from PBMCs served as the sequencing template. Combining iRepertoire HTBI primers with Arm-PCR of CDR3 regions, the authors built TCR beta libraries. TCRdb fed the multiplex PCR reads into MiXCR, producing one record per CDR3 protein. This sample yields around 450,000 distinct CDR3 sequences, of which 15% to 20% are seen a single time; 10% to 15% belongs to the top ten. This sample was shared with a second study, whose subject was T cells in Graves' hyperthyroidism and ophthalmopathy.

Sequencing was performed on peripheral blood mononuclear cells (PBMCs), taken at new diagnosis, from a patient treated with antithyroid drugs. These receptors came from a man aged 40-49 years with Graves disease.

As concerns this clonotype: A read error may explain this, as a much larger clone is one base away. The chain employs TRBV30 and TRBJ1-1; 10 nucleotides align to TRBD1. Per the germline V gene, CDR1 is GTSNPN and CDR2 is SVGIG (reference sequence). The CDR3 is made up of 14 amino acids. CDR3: CVWSAGTGVGEAFF. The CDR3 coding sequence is TGTGTCTGGAGTGCCGGGACAGGGGTCGGTGAAGCTTTCTTT.

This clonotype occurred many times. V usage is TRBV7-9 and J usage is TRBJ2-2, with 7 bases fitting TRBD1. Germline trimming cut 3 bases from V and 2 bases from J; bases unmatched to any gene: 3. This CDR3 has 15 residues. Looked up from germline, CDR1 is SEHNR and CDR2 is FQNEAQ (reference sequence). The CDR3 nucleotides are TGTGCCAGCAGCTTCAGGGGGAGCAACACCGGGGAGCTGTTTTTT. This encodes CASSFRGSNTGELFF.

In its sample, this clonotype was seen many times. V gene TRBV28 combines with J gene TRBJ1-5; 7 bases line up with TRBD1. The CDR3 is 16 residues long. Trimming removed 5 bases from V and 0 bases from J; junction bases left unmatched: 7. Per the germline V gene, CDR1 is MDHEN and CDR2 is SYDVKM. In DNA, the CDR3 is TGTGCCAGCAGTCAAAGACAGGGCATTAGCAATCAGCCCCAGCATTTT. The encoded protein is CASSQRQGISNQPQHF.

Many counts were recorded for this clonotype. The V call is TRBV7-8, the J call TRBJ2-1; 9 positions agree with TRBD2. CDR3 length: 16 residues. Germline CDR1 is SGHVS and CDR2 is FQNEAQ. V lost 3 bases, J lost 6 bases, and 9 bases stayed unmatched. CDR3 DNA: TGTGCCAGCAGCTTGGTTGGCGGGAGGGCCGGCAATGAGCAGTTCTTC. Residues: CASSLVGGRAGNEQFF.

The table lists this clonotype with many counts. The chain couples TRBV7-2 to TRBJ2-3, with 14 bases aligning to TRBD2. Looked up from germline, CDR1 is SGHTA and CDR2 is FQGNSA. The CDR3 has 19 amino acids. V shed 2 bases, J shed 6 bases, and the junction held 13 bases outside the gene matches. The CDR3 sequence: CASSLRVLGTSGSGDTQYF. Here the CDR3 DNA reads TGTGCCAGCAGCTTACGAGTCCTCGGGACTAGCGGGAGCGGCGATACGCAGTATTTT.

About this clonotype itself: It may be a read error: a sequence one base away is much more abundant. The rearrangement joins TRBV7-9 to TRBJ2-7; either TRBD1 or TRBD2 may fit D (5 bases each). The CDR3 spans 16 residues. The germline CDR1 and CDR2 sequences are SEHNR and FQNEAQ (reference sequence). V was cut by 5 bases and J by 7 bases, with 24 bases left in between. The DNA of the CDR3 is TGTGCCAGCAGCGCACCCGGGGCAGACTCCTACAATGAGCAGTACTTC. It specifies CASSAPGADSYNEQYF.

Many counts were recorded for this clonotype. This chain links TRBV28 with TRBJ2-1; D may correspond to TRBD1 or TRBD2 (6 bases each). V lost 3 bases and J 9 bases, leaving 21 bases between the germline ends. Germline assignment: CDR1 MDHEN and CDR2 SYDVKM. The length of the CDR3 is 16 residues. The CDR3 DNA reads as TGTGCCAGCAGTTTTACAGGGTCCCTCCGGGGAGGTGAGCAGTTCTTC. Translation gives CASSFTGSLRGGEQFF.

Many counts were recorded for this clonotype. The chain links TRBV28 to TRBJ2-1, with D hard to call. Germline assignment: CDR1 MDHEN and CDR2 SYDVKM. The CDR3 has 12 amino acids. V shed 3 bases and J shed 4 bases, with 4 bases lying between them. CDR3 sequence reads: CASSFNYNEQFF. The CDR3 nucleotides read TGTGCCAGCAGTTTCAATTACAATGAGCAGTTCTTC.

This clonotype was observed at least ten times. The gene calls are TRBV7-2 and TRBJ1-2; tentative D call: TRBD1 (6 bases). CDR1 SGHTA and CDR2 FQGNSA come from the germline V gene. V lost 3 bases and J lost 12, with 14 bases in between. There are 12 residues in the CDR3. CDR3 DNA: TGTGCCAGCAGCTTCAAGGGGGGATCTCACACCTTC. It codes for CASSFKGGSHTF.

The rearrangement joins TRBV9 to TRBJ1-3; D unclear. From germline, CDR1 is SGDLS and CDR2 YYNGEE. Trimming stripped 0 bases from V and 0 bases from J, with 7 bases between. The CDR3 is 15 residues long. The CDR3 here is CASSVDSISGNTIYF. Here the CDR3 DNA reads TGTGCCAGCAGCGTAGATTCAATCTCTGGAAACACCATATATTTT. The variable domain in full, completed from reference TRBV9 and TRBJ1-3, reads DSGVTQTPKHLITATGQRVTLRCSPRSGDLSVYWYQQSLDQGLQFLIQYYNGEERAKGNILERFSAQQFPDLHSELNLSSLELGDSALYFCASSVDSISGNTIYFGEGSWLTVV.

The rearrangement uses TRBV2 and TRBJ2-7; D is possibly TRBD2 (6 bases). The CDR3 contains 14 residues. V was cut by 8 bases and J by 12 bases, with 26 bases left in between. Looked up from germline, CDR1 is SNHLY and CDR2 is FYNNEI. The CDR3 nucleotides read TGTGCCAGCGGGAGGAACCCCGGAGGAGGGACTGCGTACTTC. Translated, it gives CASGRNPGGGTAYF.

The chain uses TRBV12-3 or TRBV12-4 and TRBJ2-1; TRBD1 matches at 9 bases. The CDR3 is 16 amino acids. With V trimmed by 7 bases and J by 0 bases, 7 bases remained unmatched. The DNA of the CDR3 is TGTGCCAGCATTCTGACAGGGGGGAGCTCCTACAATGAGCAGTTCTTC. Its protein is CASILTGGSSYNEQFF.

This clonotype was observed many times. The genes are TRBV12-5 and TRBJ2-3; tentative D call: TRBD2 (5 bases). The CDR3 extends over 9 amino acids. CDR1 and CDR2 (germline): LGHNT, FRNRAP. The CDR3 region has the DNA TGTGCCAGCGGAGATACGCAGTATTTT. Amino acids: CASGDTQYF.

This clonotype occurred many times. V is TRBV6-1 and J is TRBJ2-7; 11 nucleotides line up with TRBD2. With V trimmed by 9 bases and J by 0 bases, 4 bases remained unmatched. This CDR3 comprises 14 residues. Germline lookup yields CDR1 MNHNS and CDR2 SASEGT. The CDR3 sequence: CASKLAGVSYEQYF. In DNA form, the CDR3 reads TGTGCCAGTAAACTAGCGGGAGTCTCCTACGAGCAGTACTTC.

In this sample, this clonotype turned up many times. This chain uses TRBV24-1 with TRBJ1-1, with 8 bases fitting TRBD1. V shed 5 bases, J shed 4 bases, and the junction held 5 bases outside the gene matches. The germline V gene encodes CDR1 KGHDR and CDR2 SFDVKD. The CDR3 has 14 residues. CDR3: CATSASDRATEAFF. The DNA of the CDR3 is TGTGCCACCAGTGCCTCGGACAGGGCCACTGAAGCTTTCTTT.

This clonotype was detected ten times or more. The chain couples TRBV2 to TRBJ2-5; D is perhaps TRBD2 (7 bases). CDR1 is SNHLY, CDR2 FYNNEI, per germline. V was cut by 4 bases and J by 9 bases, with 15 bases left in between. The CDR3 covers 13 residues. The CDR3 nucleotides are TGTGCCAGCAGTGCGGACAGCCGGGGGGCCCAGTACTTC. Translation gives CASSADSRGAQYF.

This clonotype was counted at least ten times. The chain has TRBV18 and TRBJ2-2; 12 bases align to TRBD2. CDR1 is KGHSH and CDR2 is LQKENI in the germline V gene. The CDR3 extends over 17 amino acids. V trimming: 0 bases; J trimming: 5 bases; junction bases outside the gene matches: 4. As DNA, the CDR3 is TGTGCCAGCTCACCACCGACTAGCGGGAGCCAGACCGGGGAGCTGTTTTTT. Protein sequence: CASSPPTSGSQTGELFF.

Here the CDR3 reads CASSPGFGSGAKNIQYF. CDR3 sequence (DNA): TGTGCCAGCTCACCGGGGTTTGGCAGCGGGGCCAAAAACATTCAGTACTTC. V usage is TRBV18 and J usage is TRBJ2-4; D might be TRBD2 (6 bases). Trimming shortened V by 3 bases and J by 1 base, and 16 bases separated the two germline ends. Germline assignment: CDR1 KGHSH and CDR2 LQKENI. This CDR3 contains 17 residues. Drawing the rest from reference TRBV18 and TRBJ2-4, the complete variable domain is NAGVMQNPRHLVRRRGQEARLRCSPMKGHSHVYWYRQLPEEGLKFMVYLQKENIIDESGMPKERFSAEFPKEGPSILRIQQVVRGDSAAYFCASSPGFGSGAKNIQYFGAGTRLSVL.